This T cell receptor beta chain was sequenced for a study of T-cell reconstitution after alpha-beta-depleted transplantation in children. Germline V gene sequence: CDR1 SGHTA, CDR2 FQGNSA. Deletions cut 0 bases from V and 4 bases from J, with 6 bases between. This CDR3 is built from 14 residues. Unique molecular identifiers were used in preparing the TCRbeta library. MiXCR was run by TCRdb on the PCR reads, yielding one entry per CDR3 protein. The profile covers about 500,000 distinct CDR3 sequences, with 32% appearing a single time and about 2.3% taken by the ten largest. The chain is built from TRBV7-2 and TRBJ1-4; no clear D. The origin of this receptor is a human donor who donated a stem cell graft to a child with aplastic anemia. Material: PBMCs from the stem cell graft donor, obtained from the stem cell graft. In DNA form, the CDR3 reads TGTGCCAGCAGCTTAGCGGGAAATAATGAAAAACTGTTTTTT. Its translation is CASSLAGNNEKLFF.